This TCR beta chain stems from a study of blood T cells in healthy people across ages. General observations from the study: With age, beta diversity per million T cells declined roughly linearly, significantly by approximately 40.

A word on this clonotype: The antigen is undetermined.

Germline V gene lookup returns CDR1 SNHLY and CDR2 FYNNEI. The CDR3 extends over 14 amino acids. Primers used in a second PCR of about 7 to 12 cycles were a sample-barcoded 5' primer and a J-beta primer mix. TCRdb re-analysed the 5' RACE reads in MiXCR, keeping a single row per CDR3 protein. Here the sample spans 600,000 to 900,000 distinct CDR3 sequences, around 25% being singletons. The same sample was also studied in work on T cells of mothers and their children. That work contributes: Random nucleotides (2-4) and sample barcodes were added by the M1S primer used in the second PCR. Evidence of persistent microchimeric T cell clones was absent.

Specimen: blood. This receptor was identified in a boy between 10 and 17 years old in good health. The chain links TRBV2 to TRBJ2-5, with D uncertain. The J call may be in error: the DNA end matches TRBJ2-1 better. CDR3 region: CASQARSSYNEQFF. For the CDR3, the DNA is TGTGCCAGCCAGGCGAGGAGCTCCTACAATGAGCAGTTCTTC.